This T cell receptor (beta chain) came from a study of regulatory T cells in long-lasting Graves disease. Time point given: newly diagnosed GD, antithyroid drugs for less than 3 months. Following extraction of RNA from PBMCs, that RNA was used to make the TCR library. CDR3 regions were amplified by Arm-PCR using iRepertoire HTBI primers to build TCR beta libraries. TCRdb processed the multiplex PCR reads anew with MiXCR; each CDR3 protein has one entry. The sample records about 470,000 distinct CDR3 sequences, 14% to 15% being singletons. From germline, CDR1 is MDHEN and CDR2 SYDVKM. CDR3 length: 17 amino acids. V was pared by 5 bases and J by 0 bases, with 4 bases of the junction left unmatched. These data were likewise used in another study, on T cells in Graves' hyperthyroidism and ophthalmopathy. According to that study: Ophthalmopathy got predicted by the model a median around six months before its onset.

This sequence joins TRBV28 and TRBJ2-5; TRBD2 matches 15 bases. This sequence was found in a young woman with Graves disease. Here the sequenced sample was peripheral blood mononuclear cells (PBMCs), taken at new diagnosis, from a patient treated with antithyroid drugs. CDR3 protein: CASSRTSGRAHQETQYF. DNA of the CDR3: TGTGCCAGCAGTCGGACTAGCGGGAGGGCCCACCAAGAGACCCAGTACTTC. The variable domain in full, completed from reference TRBV28 and TRBJ2-5, reads DVKVTQSSRYLVKRTGEKVFLECVQDMDHENMFWYRQDPGLGLRLIYFSYDVKMKEKGDIPEGYSVSREKKERFSLILESASTNQTSMYLCASSRTSGRAHQETQYFGPGTRLLVL.